The 26 T cell receptor beta chains in this list originate from one sample, sequenced in a study of CD8+CD57+ T cells in acquired aplastic anemia. The authors sequenced patients whose flow cytometry had shown CD8+CD57+ cell expansion. Researchers used genomic DNA as the template to profile TCR beta VDJ and CDR3. MiXCR was run by TCRdb on the reads, yielding one entry per CDR3 protein. Of approximately 200,000 distinct CDR3 sequences in the sample, over 40% are singletons; the top ten hold less than 20%. Source material: sorted CD4+, CD8+, or CD8+CD57+ T cells (not recorded which) from PBMCs. All receptors come from a human donor with aplastic anemia.

This clonotype occurred many times. This chain uses TRBV2 with TRBJ1-4, with D tentatively TRBD1 (6 bases). The CDR3 is 16 amino acids. Trimming stripped 7 bases from V and 2 bases from J, with 17 bases between. Germline V gene data show CDR1 as SNHLY and CDR2 as FYNNEI. As DNA, the CDR3 is TGTGCCAGCATCCGCCAGGGGCGTTCGACTAATGAAAAACTGTTTTTT. The encoded protein is CASIRQGRSTNEKLFF.

V is TRBV9 and J is TRBJ2-7; the D is unclear. The germline V gene has CDR1 SGDLS and CDR2 YYNGEE. V was trimmed by 4 bases and J by 0 bases, leaving 11 bases between them. The CDR3 loop spans 14 amino acids. Here the CDR3 DNA reads TGTGCCAGCAGCCCGGAACAGAACTCCTACGAGCAGTACTTC. Its protein product is CASSPEQNSYEQYF.

The chain links TRBV24-1 to TRBJ1-2; D gene ambiguous. The CDR3 contains 13 residues. V was cut by 5 bases and J by 4 bases, with 10 bases left in between. The germline gives CDR1 KGHDR, CDR2 SFDVKD. As DNA, the CDR3 is TGTGCCACCAGTGCGGGCACCTTCTATGGCTACACCTTC. Amino acid sequence: CATSAGTFYGYTF.

In this sample, this clonotype turned up many times. This sequence joins TRBV20-1 and TRBJ2-5; D remains ambiguous. CDR1 is DFQATT and CDR2 is SNEGSKA in the germline V gene (reference sequence). This CDR3 has 13 residues. V lost 2 bases and J lost 5, with 12 bases in between. DNA for the CDR3: TGCAGTGCTAGACCCAGCGTCGGGGAGACCCAGTACTTC. It yields the protein CSARPSVGETQYF.

The chain links TRBV5-1 to TRBJ2-1; 9 nucleotides match TRBD1. CDR1 is SGHRS and CDR2 is YFSETQ in the germline V gene. There are 16 residues in the CDR3. V gave up 4 bases and J gave up 1 base; unmatched junction bases: 6. CDR3 in amino acids: CASSQYGTGSYNEQFF. As DNA, the CDR3 is TGCGCCAGCAGCCAGTACGGGACAGGGTCCTACAATGAGCAGTTCTTC.

The chain employs TRBV20-1 and TRBJ2-3; D might be TRBD1 (5 bases). The CDR3 has 13 amino acids. The V and J ends lost 4 bases and 4 bases respectively, with 12 bases between them. Germline V gene sequence: CDR1 DFQATT, CDR2 SNEGSKA (reference sequence). In DNA form, the CDR3 reads TGCAGTGCTACGCAGACAGTCCCAGATACGCAGTATTTT. It is translated as CSATQTVPDTQYF.

Points on this clonotype: One end of the junction does not line up with germline, which may come from a read error. V is TRBV19 and J is TRBJ1-3, with D perhaps matching TRBD1 (5 bases). From germline, CDR1 is LNHDA and CDR2 SQIVND (reference sequence). This CDR3 spans 12 amino acids. In nucleotides, the CDR3 is TGTGCCAGTAGTATGGGCCCGGGGACGGCCACTTTT. Translated: CASSMGPGTATF.

The sample holds many counts of this clonotype. This CDR3 reads CASNRISAGGNQPQHF. The CDR3, as DNA: TGTGCCAGCAACCGTATATCTGCCGGTGGCAATCAGCCCCAGCATTTT. The V call is TRBV2, the J call TRBJ1-5, with D unclear. The CDR3 is made up of 16 amino acids. Per the germline V gene, CDR1 is SNHLY and CDR2 is FYNNEI. V lost 7 bases to trimming and J lost 2 bases, with 18 bases between them.

V and J are TRBV7-8 and TRBJ1-6; 7 nucleotides match TRBD1. Germline CDR1 reads SGHVS; CDR2 reads FQNEAQ. The junction had 11 bases not matched to a gene; V was cut back by 5 bases and J by 7 bases. The CDR3 contains 16 residues. This chain's CDR3 is CASSHSETGWNSPLHF. CDR3 sequence (DNA): TGTGCCAGCAGCCACTCGGAGACAGGGTGGAATTCACCCCTCCACTTT.

Ten or more counts support this clonotype. V and J are TRBV20-1 and TRBJ1-1; D is uncertain. V lost 5 bases to trimming and J lost 4 bases, with 17 bases between them. The germline V gene encodes CDR1 DFQATT and CDR2 SNEGSKA (reference sequence). This CDR3 has 14 amino acids. The CDR3 region is CSAPAEGRITEAFF. The CDR3 DNA is TGCAGTGCTCCGGCGGAGGGTAGGATCACTGAAGCTTTCTTT.

This clonotype has at least ten counts. The CDR3 DNA reads TGTGCCAGCAGCACCGTCGGGGAGAGTGAAAAACTGTTTTTT. As protein: CASSTVGESEKLFF. The rearrangement uses TRBV7-9 and TRBJ1-4; D is undetermined. The CDR3 loop spans 14 amino acids. In germline, CDR1 is SEHNR, CDR2 FQNEAQ (reference sequence). The ends were cut back, 5 bases at V and 7 bases at J, with 14 bases in the middle.

In regard to this clonotype: A much larger clone sits a single nucleotide away, making a read error possible. This chain joins TRBV3-1 and TRBJ2-3; D is undetermined. The CDR3 consists of 13 residues. CDR1 and CDR2 (germline): LGHDT, YNNKEL (reference sequence). Trimming cost V 1 base and J 4 bases, with 6 bases left between them. CDR3 residues: CASSQGRADTQYF. CDR3 DNA sequence: TGTGCCAGCAGCCAAGGACGGGCAGATACGCAGTATTTT.

To note about this clonotype: Given a much more abundant clone one base away, this may be a read error. The chain uses TRBV5-1 and TRBJ1-1; tentative D call: TRBD1 (5 bases). The CDR3 consists of 15 residues. V was shortened by 0 bases and J by 2 bases, with 11 bases between the two germline ends. Per the germline V gene, CDR1 is SGHRS and CDR2 is YFSETQ. CDR3 region: CASSLGDEGNTEAFF. Written as DNA, the CDR3 is TGCGCCAGCAGCTTGGGGGACGAAGGCAACACTGAAGCTTTCTTT.

In regard to this clonotype: At one of its ends the junction is not consistent with the germline gene, which may arise from a read error. The CDR3 reads CASSQVRQGPGYTF. CDR3 nucleotide sequence: TGTGCCAGCAGCCAAGTTCGGCAGGGTCCTGGCTACACCTTC. The rearrangement links TRBV10-2 to TRBJ1-2, with a tentative D call TRBD1 (5 bases). Germline CDR1 and CDR2: WSHSY and SAAADI. CDR3 size: 14 residues.

As for this clonotype: Its ends do not fully match the called genes, so a read error is possible. The J gene is TRBJ2-7, the V gene TRBV2; 7 positions agree with TRBD2. This CDR3 is built from 17 residues. Germline V gene sequence: CDR1 SNHLY, CDR2 FYNNEI. In DNA form, the CDR3 reads TGCGCCAGCAGTGAGTCCTTTCGGCTGGCGGGGGCCTACGAGCAGTACTTC. Translation: CASSESFRLAGAYEQYF.

With respect to this clonotype: Without the conserved terminal phenylalanine or tryptophan, this CDR3 likely stems from a read error. CDR3 amino acids: CASSGQGTNTEAFV. The CDR3 DNA sequence: TGTGCCAGCTCCGGACAGGGAACGAACACTGAAGCTTTCGTT. This rearrangement joins TRBV18 to TRBJ1-1, with 8 bases that match TRBD1. The germline V gene encodes CDR1 KGHSH and CDR2 LQKENI. J was trimmed by 1 base and V by 6 bases; bases with no gene match: 4. The CDR3 length is 14 residues.

This chain joins TRBV20-1 and TRBJ1-2, with 8 nucleotides matching TRBD1. V was clipped by 1 base and J by 8 bases; unmatched bases: 6. The CDR3 consists of 13 residues. CDR1 and CDR2 (germline): DFQATT, SNEGSKA (reference sequence). The CDR3 bases are TGCAGTGCTAGAGTTGACAGGGGCTACGGCTACACCTTC. Residues: CSARVDRGYGYTF.

Ten or more counts support this clonotype. The J gene is TRBJ2-5, the V gene TRBV30; TRBD1 or TRBD2 may be the D gene (5 bases each). CDR1 is GTSNPN, CDR2 SVGIG, per germline (reference sequence). The CDR3 is made up of 13 amino acids. Between the trimmed V and J ends, which lost 5 bases and 7 bases, there was a span of 17 bases. CDR3 sequence: CAWEWRHGGTQYF. In DNA, the CDR3 is TGTGCCTGGGAGTGGCGGCATGGGGGGACCCAGTACTTC.

The CDR3 loop is CASARDTQYF. CDR3 sequence (DNA): TGTGCCAGCGCTCGGGATACGCAGTATTTT. The chain recombines TRBV12-3 or TRBV12-4 with TRBJ2-3; D unresolved. The CDR3 sequence is 10 residues long. V was trimmed by 8 bases and J by 6 bases, leaving 6 bases between them.

This clonotype has at least ten counts. The rearrangement joins TRBV20-1 to TRBJ2-3; D not resolved. V dropped 7 bases and J dropped 3 bases, with 8 bases sitting between them. Germline assignment: CDR1 DFQATT and CDR2 SNEGSKA (reference sequence). The CDR3 is made up of 11 amino acids. The CDR3 sequence is CSVHSTDTQYF. CDR3 DNA: TGCAGTGTACATTCAACAGATACGCAGTATTTT.

This clonotype was seen repeatedly, ten times or more. J is TRBJ2-1 and V is TRBV5-1; 8 bases fit TRBD2. The CDR3 has 14 amino acids. V was clipped by 4 bases and J by 2 bases; unmatched bases: 2. CDR1 SGHRS and CDR2 YFSETQ come from the germline V gene. CDR3 sequence (DNA): TGCGCCAGCAGCACGGGGGGGCCCTACAATGAGCAGTTCTTC. Translated, it gives CASSTGGPYNEQFF.

This clonotype was observed a few times. This sequence may be a read error, since a much larger clone differs from it by one base. The chain has TRBV6-5 and TRBJ2-7; D is perhaps TRBD1 or TRBD2 (5 bases each). Germline V gene data show CDR1 as MNHEY and CDR2 as SVGAGI. The CDR3 consists of 14 residues. V was pared by 6 bases and J by 6 bases, with 18 bases between. CDR3 coding DNA: TGTGCCAGCAGGACGGCAGGGACCTCAGGCGAGCAGTACTTC. It is translated as CASRTAGTSGEQYF.

The rearrangement links TRBV19 to TRBJ2-7; 8 bases are a match to TRBD2. Trimming removed 7 bases from V and 2 bases from J; junction bases left unmatched: 7. The CDR3 has 14 amino acids. Germline lookup yields CDR1 LNHDA and CDR2 SQIVND (reference sequence). The CDR3 nucleotides are TGTGCCAGTAATCTTGGACTAGCAGCCTACGAGCAGTACTTC. Translating gives CASNLGLAAYEQYF.

Comments on this clonotype: The conserved closing phenylalanine or tryptophan is absent in this CDR3, likely reflecting a read error. The DNA is left out, because the CDR3 cannot be placed on it with certainty; the CDR3 is given as TCRdb lists it. This CDR3 reads CASSIESLNSPLRL. The rearrangement joins TRBV19 to TRBJ1-6; TRBD1, as called in the table, went unchecked against the DNA. The length of the CDR3 is 14 amino acids, counting both ends. Germline CDR1 LNHDA, CDR2 SQIVND (reference sequence).

About this clonotype: This clone may be a read error of a much larger clone one base away. The CDR3 does not close with the conserved phenylalanine or tryptophan, likely indicating a read error. The chain employs TRBV6-5 and TRBJ1-1; D is uncertain. The V end was cut by 6 bases, the J end by 4 bases, with 18 bases between. Germline CDR1 MNHEY, CDR2 SVGAGI. This CDR3 has 15 residues. The CDR3 DNA sequence: TGTGCCAGCAGCTCTCCACAAGGAGGTGGCACTGAAGCTTTCTCT. Protein product: CASSSPQGGGTEAFS.

A few counts support this clonotype. The chain carries TRBV19 and TRBJ1-6; D uncertain. The CDR3 is 12 residues long. The V end lost 9 bases, the J end lost 8 bases, and 11 bases lay between the germline ends. From germline, CDR1 is LNHDA and CDR2 SQIVND (reference sequence). The CDR3 protein is CASREWDSPLHF. In nucleotides, the CDR3 is TGTGCCAGCAGAGAATGGGATTCACCCCTCCACTTT.